This is a list of T cell receptor beta chains from one sample in a study of T cells expressing NK-cell markers. Using the 5' RACE reads, TCRdb records one entry per CDR3 protein without DNA. This sample lists about half a million distinct CDR3 sequences; its ten largest clones have around 1.4%. The sequenced sample consisted of blood T cells: a sorted CD56 or NKG2C T cell subset, CD4+ or CD8+ T cells, or bulk PBMC T cells (not recorded which). Every receptor here comes from a woman aged 50 to 65 in good health. Each CDR3 is given with its conserved first and last residue. Each record gives: V gene, J gene, CDR3 protein.

V: TRBV11-2
J: TRBJ2-1
CDR3: CASSFTPGTRRYNEQFF

V: TRBV10-3
J: TRBJ2-6
CDR3: CAISVGTSSVLTF

V: TRBV15
J: TRBJ2-3
CDR3: CATSKGLAGSTDTQYF

V: TRBV20-1
J: TRBJ2-2
CDR3: CSASSPSTGELFF

V: TRBV5-1
J: TRBJ2-1
CDR3: CASSVGSGLNEQFF

V: TRBV2
J: TRBJ1-2
CDR3: CASLPGTNYGYTF

V: TRBV7-7
J: TRBJ2-5
CDR3: CASSPQTTGKRQETQYF

V: TRBV12-3/TRBV12-4
J: TRBJ2-1
CDR3: CASSLRQIYNEQFF

V: TRBV3-1
J: TRBJ1-2
CDR3: CASGDRGGGYTF

V: TRBV27
J: TRBJ2-3
CDR3: CASSSPSGGFTDTQYF

V: TRBV9
J: TRBJ1-5
CDR3: CASSVVGAFNQPQHF

V: TRBV21-1
J: TRBJ2-3
CDR3: CASSPPRTGEGWNTDTQYF

V: TRBV20-1
J: TRBJ1-1
CDR3: CSAPDRWYAFF

V: TRBV27
J: TRBJ2-5
CDR3: CASSLIRAAAKTQYF

V: TRBV20-1
J: TRBJ2-1
CDR3: CSSPGEGAGLAGREQFF

V: TRBV24-1
J: TRBJ2-1
CDR3: CATSGQGLAAYNEQFF

V: TRBV25-1
J: TRBJ2-1
CDR3: CASSELRLAGVYEQFF

V: TRBV5-1
J: TRBJ2-5
CDR3: CASKVAGARETQYF

V: TRBV5-1
J: TRBJ2-5
CDR3: CASSIYVGGHSQETQYF

V: TRBV20-1
J: TRBJ2-3
CDR3: CSASSLAGGLSTDTQYF

V: TRBV4-1
J: TRBJ2-2
CDR3: CASSPLLGGTLFF

V: TRBV4-1
J: TRBJ2-5
CDR3: CASSQAGWETQYF

V: TRBV5-1
J: TRBJ1-1
CDR3: CASSLRWGFEAFF

V: TRBV11-2
J: TRBJ2-4
CDR3: CASRGRGLAKNIQYF

V: TRBV5-4
J: TRBJ2-7
CDR3: CASRGRGEQYF

V: TRBV20-1
J: TRBJ2-1
CDR3: CSARPYRSYAANEQFF

V: TRBV27
J: TRBJ2-1
CDR3: CASSSIAGGTYNEQFF

V: TRBV24-1
J: TRBJ2-1
CDR3: CATVGGNEQFF

V: TRBV24-1
J: TRBJ1-5
CDR3: CATSETGQGKIQPQHF

V: TRBV10-2
J: TRBJ2-3
CDR3: CASGTGGLTDTQYF

V: TRBV7-8
J: TRBJ2-2
CDR3: CASSRYGAGELFF

V: TRBV12-3/TRBV12-4
J: TRBJ2-1
CDR3: CASSSNPGTSGRSSYNEQFF

V: TRBV12-3/TRBV12-4
J: TRBJ2-1
CDR3: CASSLGGDLSYNEQFF

V: TRBV20-1
J: TRBJ2-7
CDR3: CSATLIYEQYF

V: TRBV20-1
J: TRBJ2-4
CDR3: CSARKGDWKNIQYF

V: TRBV7-8
J: TRBJ2-5
CDR3: CASSFQGTLKQETQYF

V: TRBV2
J: TRBJ2-1
CDR3: CASSLRTSGRGEQFF

V: TRBV5-5
J: TRBJ2-1
CDR3: CASSLDPPSSGRLSSYNEQFF

V: TRBV27
J: TRBJ2-1
CDR3: CASKGGGSNEQFF

V: TRBV11-2
J: TRBJ2-5
CDR3: CASSLDRARRETQYF

V: TRBV10-3
J: TRBJ2-3
CDR3: CAIGSGRALDTQYF

V: TRBV5-1
J: TRBJ2-6
CDR3: CASSLAPGSGANVLTF

V: TRBV7-9
J: TRBJ2-2
CDR3: CASSATGTVSGELFF

V: TRBV24-1
J: TRBJ2-7
CDR3: CATSDWESGRYEQYF

V: TRBV5-1
J: TRBJ2-3
CDR3: CASSTGTGSTDTQYF

V: TRBV6-5
J: TRBJ2-1
CDR3: CASSYSIAGDENEQFF

V: TRBV4-1
J: TRBJ2-5
CDR3: CASSQRGQRQETQYF

V: TRBV5-1
J: TRBJ2-3
CDR3: CASSLTSPSGSTDTQYF

V: TRBV20-1
J: TRBJ2-3
CDR3: CSAPRPDTQYF

V: TRBV6-4
J: TRBJ1-1
CDR3: CASSEGITNTEAFF

V: TRBV12-3/TRBV12-4
J: TRBJ2-4
CDR3: CASSLDFRILGTKNIQYF

V: TRBV6-6
J: TRBJ1-1
CDR3: CATDRVGLGTEAFF